A selection of T cell receptor beta chains follows, all from one sample in a study of tumor and adjacent non-tumor tissue in lung cancer. TCRdb re-analysed the multiplex PCR reads in MiXCR, keeping a single row per CDR3 protein. The table lists under 100,000 distinct CDR3 sequences, under 70% of them singletons. The material sequenced was lung tumor tissue. These receptors were collected from a woman in her 70s with non-small cell lung cancer. CDR3s include the opening cysteine and the closing phenylalanine or tryptophan. D genes are given only for firm matches. Rows give clone size only sometimes, using once, few, many, or a class for an expanded clone.

j_call v_call clone_size d_call cdr3_nt cdr3_aa
TRBJ2-1 TRBV20-1 . TRBD1 TGCAGCGTTAGAGATTTAAGGGACAGGGGACTTAATGAGCAGTTCTTC CSVRDLRDRGLNEQFF
TRBJ1-2 TRBV6-1 . TRBD1 TGTGCCAGCAACCTCGAGGACAGGAACTATGGCTACACCTTC CASNLEDRNYGYTF
TRBJ2-3 TRBV12-3/TRBV12-4 . TRBD2 TGTGCCAACAGCCCGGGACTAGCGATATATACGCAGTATTTT CANSPGLAIYTQYF
TRBJ2-1 TRBV6-5 . . TGTGCCAGCAGACGTTATTACCCGGAGGATGAGCAGTTCTTC CASRRYYPEDEQFF
TRBJ2-3 TRBV12-3/TRBV12-4 many . TGTGCCAGCAGGCCCCCTGTCCGCACAGATACGCAGTATTTT CASRPPVRTDTQYF
TRBJ1-1 TRBV7-8 once . TGTGCCAGCAGCTTTGAACAGGCCTGGGGCCTCACTAAAGCTTTATTT CASSFEQAWGLTKALF
TRBJ1-5 TRBV30 many . TGTGCCTGGAGTTCCGCTAAAGATCAGCCCCAGCATTTT CAWSSAKDQPQHF
TRBJ1-1 TRBV5-1 . TRBD1 TGCGCCAGCATGTCCGGGACAGTGAACACTGAAGCTTTCTTT CASMSGTVNTEAFF
TRBJ2-7 TRBV29-1 . . TGCAGCGTTAGGGCTAGCGCCCCCTACGAGGGGTACTTC CSVRASAPYEGYF
TRBJ2-3 TRBV25-1 . . TGTGCCAGCAGTCCTCTGGAGACCATGGCATCAGATACGCAGTATTTT CASSPLETMASDTQYF
TRBJ1-1 TRBV6-1 once . TGTTCCACCTCCTTAGGGTTCCGGAACACTGAAGCCTTCTTT CSTSLGFRNTEAFF
TRBJ2-2 TRBV6-6 . . TGTGCCATCAGTTACACGGGCCGGGTCACCTGGGAGCTGTTTTTT CAISYTGRVTWELFF
TRBJ2-3 TRBV5-4 . . TGTACCAGCAGCTTCAAAGGGGCTAGCACAGATACACAGTATTTT CTSSFKGASTDTQYF
TRBJ2-5 TRBV19 . TRBD2 TGTGTCACCAGAGGACTAGCGGGAGCAGAGACCCAGTACTTC CVTRGLAGAETQYF
TRBJ2-7 TRBV11-2 . . TGTGCCAGCAGCTTAGGGGTCCAGGGTGCCGAGCAGTACTTC CASSLGVQGAEQYF
TRBJ2-3 TRBV5-1 many . TGCGCCAGCAGCTTGGCGCCTCCCAATGGAGATACGCAGTATTTT CASSLAPPNGDTQYF
TRBJ1-5 TRBV6-6 once . TGCGCCAGCAGTCCCCGTCACATGGGTGCCAATCAGCCCCGGCATTTT CASSPRHMGANQPRHF
TRBJ1-5 TRBV6-5 once . TGTGCCAGCGCAGGGTACAGCAGTCAGCCCCGGCATTTT CASAGYSSQPRHF
TRBJ2-6 TRBV7-8 . TRBD2 TGTGCCGGCCGCCCCTGGACTAGCTCTGGGGCTACCGTCCTGACTTTC CAGRPWTSSGATVLTF
TRBJ1-6 TRBV4-2 . . TGTGCTAGCAGCCAAAAAACGGTGTTGTCAGATTCACCCTTCCACTTT CASSQKTVLSDSPFHF
TRBJ1-2 TRBV12-3/TRBV12-4 many . TGTGCCAGCAGTTTATCTCTCTACTTAGCGGATGGCTACACCTTC CASSLSLYLADGYTF
TRBJ1-5 TRBV6-5 . . TGTGCCAGCAGCCCCAGGTTGGGGGCAAATCAGCCCAAGCATTTT CASSPRLGANQPKHF